Listed below are T cell receptor beta chains from one sample, sequenced in a study of shared clonotypes between healthy human individuals. Sequenced by immunoSEQ multiplex PCR; TCRdb stores in-frame clones only, minus some. Of about 2.3 million clones in the sample, less than 95% were seen once. Input material: naive CD4+ T cells from PBMCs. These receptor sequences come from a man younger than 30 in good health. Some clones in this sample may be carry-over from other donors' samples. CDR3s include the opening cysteine and the closing phenylalanine or tryptophan. D genes are given only for firm matches. Expanded clones get a size class; other rows say once, few or many, or leave the size out.

clone size,D gene,J gene,V gene,CDR3 protein,CDR3 DNA
NA,TRBD1,TRBJ2-7,TRBV11-2,CASSLVQGVFYEQYF,TGTGCCAGCAGCTTAGTTCAGGGGGTCTTCTACGAGCAGTACTTC
NA,TRBD1,TRBJ1-1,TRBV10-3,CAISGRQGTEAFF,TGTGCCATCAGTGGTAGACAGGGCACTGAAGCTTTCTTT
NA,TRBD2,TRBJ2-1,TRBV6-4,CASSLSGREYNEQFF,TGTGCCAGCAGTCTCAGCGGGAGGGAGTACAATGAGCAGTTCTTC
NA,TRBD1,TRBJ2-7,TRBV6-5,CASSYAGQGARYEQYF,TGTGCCAGCAGTTACGCGGGACAGGGGGCGCGATACGAGCAGTACTTC
NA,TRBD2,TRBJ2-1,TRBV5-1,CASSPPGAGNYNEQFF,TGCGCCAGCAGCCCGCCAGGAGCGGGAAACTACAATGAGCAGTTCTTC
NA,TRBD1,TRBJ1-5,TRBV28,CASSPTGVSNQPQHF,TGTGCCAGCAGTCCCACAGGGGTCTCCAATCAGCCCCAGCATTTT
NA,TRBD2,TRBJ2-7,TRBV7-2,CASSFLAGVGEQYF,TGTGCCAGCAGCTTCCTAGCGGGAGTTGGGGAGCAGTACTTC
NA,TRBD1,TRBJ1-5,TRBV18,CASSPAGQIDYSNQPQHF,TGTGCCAGCTCCCCCGCGGGACAGATAGACTATAGCAATCAGCCCCAGCATTTT
NA,TRBD2,TRBJ2-7,TRBV5-1,CASSLTSGAPPYEQYF,TGCGCCAGCAGCTTGACTAGCGGAGCTCCCCCTTACGAGCAGTACTTC
NA,TRBD2,TRBJ2-7,TRBV6-5,CASSYQLAGVDEQYF,TGTGCCAGCAGTTACCAGCTAGCGGGAGTGGACGAGCAGTACTTC
NA,NA,TRBJ2-7,TRBV28,CASSLPSPGWEQYF,TGTGCCAGCAGTCTCCCCTCCCCTGGATGGGAGCAGTACTTC
NA,NA,TRBJ2-5,TRBV7-2,CASSRTGETQYF,TGTGCCAGCAGCCGAACGGGGGAGACCCAGTACTTC
once,TRBD1,TRBJ2-5,TRBV19,CASSTPYRGRRETQYF,TGTGCCAGTAGTACTCCATACAGGGGGCGGAGGGAGACCCAGTACTTC
NA,TRBD2,TRBJ2-3,TRBV18,CASSLFSGSGADTQYF,TGTGCCAGCTCACTGTTTAGCGGGAGTGGTGCAGATACGCAGTATTTT
few,NA,TRBJ1-3,TRBV6-5,CASSRTGKTGNTIYF,TGTGCCAGCAGCCGTACAGGGAAAACTGGAAACACCATATATTTT
NA,NA,TRBJ1-3,TRBV10-3,CAIMGLTSGNTIYF,TGTGCCATCATGGGACTAACCTCTGGAAACACCATATATTTT
NA,NA,TRBJ2-1,TRBV5-1,CASSLPADSSYNEQFF,TGCGCCAGCAGCTTGCCAGCGGATAGCTCCTACAATGAGCAGTTCTTC
NA,NA,TRBJ2-5,TRBV10-1,CASRARGETQYF,TGCGCCAGTCGTGCCCGGGGGGAGACCCAGTACTTC
NA,TRBD1,TRBJ2-7,TRBV18,CASSPLTRTDRGEEQYF,TGTGCCAGCTCACCGCTTACCCGTACGGACAGGGGCGAGGAGCAGTACTTC
NA,TRBD2,TRBJ2-3,TRBV7-3,CASSLRRGRTTDTQYF,TGTGCCAGCAGCTTACGGCGGGGGAGGACGACAGATACGCAGTATTTT
NA,TRBD1,TRBJ2-5,TRBV7-9,CASSARDSGETQYF,TGTGCCAGCAGCGCGAGGGACAGTGGGGAGACCCAGTACTTC
NA,TRBD1,TRBJ2-7,TRBV5-1,CASSYYPGQAADEQYF,TGCGCCAGCAGCTACTACCCGGGACAGGCCGCCGACGAGCAGTACTTC
NA,NA,TRBJ2-5,TRBV7-3,CASSTDRDQETQYF,TGTGCCAGCAGCACCGACAGAGATCAAGAGACCCAGTACTTC
NA,TRBD2,TRBJ2-1,TRBV5-1,CASSQSLAGGPGYEQFF,TGCGCCAGCAGCCAGAGCTTAGCGGGAGGGCCCGGCTATGAGCAGTTCTTC
few,TRBD1,TRBJ1-1,TRBV15,CATGRDRADTEAFF,TGTGCCACCGGAAGGGACAGGGCCGACACTGAAGCTTTCTTT
NA,NA,TRBJ1-1,TRBV25-1,CASSRRGTVNTEAFF,TGTGCCAGCAGCCGAAGGGGGACGGTGAACACTGAAGCTTTCTTT
NA,NA,TRBJ2-3,TRBV28,CASSSRIDTQYF,TGTGCCAGCAGTTCGAGGATAGATACGCAGTATTTT
few,NA,TRBJ2-7,TRBV2,CASSVQLRSYEQYF,TGTGCCAGCAGTGTCCAGCTGCGATCCTACGAGCAGTACTTC
NA,NA,TRBJ2-2,TRBV7-3,CASSSRTILDPANTGELFF,TGTGCCAGCAGCTCGAGGACCATCCTAGATCCCGCGAACACCGGGGAGCTGTTTTTT
NA,TRBD2,TRBJ2-7,TRBV6-1,CASSVTSGPREQYF,TGTGCCAGCAGTGTGACTAGCGGGCCACGCGAGCAGTACTTC
NA,TRBD2,TRBJ2-2,TRBV27,CASSRRTSGNTGELFF,TGTGCCAGCAGTCGCAGGACTAGCGGGAACACCGGGGAGCTGTTTTTT
NA,NA,TRBJ1-5,TRBV7-9,CASSFQGPSSSQPQHF,TGTGCCAGCAGCTTCCAGGGACCTTCATCCTCTCAGCCCCAGCATTTT
once,NA,TRBJ1-1,TRBV28,CASSQVRYTEAFF,TGTGCCAGCAGTCAGGTCCGGTACACTGAAGCTTTCTTT
NA,NA,TRBJ2-2,TRBV28,CASRSGGTGELFF,TGTGCCAGCAGATCAGGTGGCACCGGGGAGCTGTTTTTT
NA,NA,TRBJ1-2,TRBV4-2,CASSQVGVGDYGYTF,TGTGCCAGCAGCCAAGTGGGGGTCGGGGACTATGGCTACACCTTC
NA,TRBD2,TRBJ2-3,TRBV4-1,CASSQGRAGAGDTQYF,TGCGCCAGCAGCCAAGGTCGAGCGGGAGCGGGTGATACGCAGTATTTT
NA,NA,TRBJ1-3,TRBV19,CASSIPGRSSGNTIYF,TGTGCCAGTAGTATACCGGGCCGAAGCTCTGGAAACACCATATATTTT
once,NA,TRBJ2-7,TRBV4-3,CASSRRVAETYEQYF,TGCGCCAGCAGCCGCCGGGTAGCGGAAACCTACGAGCAGTACTTC
NA,NA,TRBJ2-1,TRBV9,CASSVVTGTYNEQFF,TGTGCCAGCAGCGTAGTTACAGGTACCTACAATGAGCAGTTCTTC
NA,TRBD1,TRBJ2-2,TRBV6-4,CASRATGDTGELFF,TGTGCCAGCAGGGCCACAGGGGACACCGGGGAGCTGTTTTTT
NA,NA,TRBJ1-2,TRBV5-8,CASSLDRRDGYTF,TGTGCCAGCAGCTTAGACCGGAGAGATGGCTACACCTTC
NA,NA,TRBJ1-2,TRBV7-8,CASSQKQGDTNYGYTF,TGTGCCAGCAGCCAAAAACAAGGAGATACTAACTATGGCTACACCTTC
once,NA,TRBJ2-7,TRBV18,CASSPTDSFDYEQYF,TGTGCCAGCTCACCCACGGACAGTTTTGACTACGAGCAGTACTTC
few,NA,TRBJ1-2,TRBV5-1,CASSSGGFNYGYTF,TGCGCCAGCAGCTCGGGAGGGTTCAACTATGGCTACACCTTC
NA,TRBD1,TRBJ2-7,TRBV28,CASSPGQGRQYF,TGTGCCAGCAGTCCCGGACAGGGTCGGCAGTACTTC